This T cell receptor beta chain was sequenced for a study of blood T cell repertoires in COVID-19. Per germline, CDR1 SGHAT and CDR2 FQNNGV. The V end was cut by 4 bases, the J end by 0 bases, with 16 bases between. CDR3 length: 17 residues. Sequenced by immunoSEQ multiplex PCR; TCRdb stores in-frame clones only, minus some. The sample lists 200,000 to 300,000 clones; about 89% were seen once. Sequenced sample: peripheral blood. V is TRBV11-2 and J is TRBJ1-3; weak D call: TRBD1 (5 bases). The TCR comes from a middle-aged man who had recovered from COVID-19. The CDR3 reads CASSSAWGGVSGNTIYF. The CDR3 DNA reads as TGTGCCAGCAGCTCCGCTTGGGGGGGAGTCTCTGGAAACACCATATATTTT. Looking up the rest from reference TRBV11-2 and TRBJ1-3 gives the full variable domain: EAGVAQSPRYKIIEKRQSVAFWCNPISGHATLYWYQQILGQGPKLLIQFQNNGVVDDSQLPKDRFSAERLKGVDSTLKIQPAKLEDSAVYLCASSSAWGGVSGNTIYFGEGSWLTVV.